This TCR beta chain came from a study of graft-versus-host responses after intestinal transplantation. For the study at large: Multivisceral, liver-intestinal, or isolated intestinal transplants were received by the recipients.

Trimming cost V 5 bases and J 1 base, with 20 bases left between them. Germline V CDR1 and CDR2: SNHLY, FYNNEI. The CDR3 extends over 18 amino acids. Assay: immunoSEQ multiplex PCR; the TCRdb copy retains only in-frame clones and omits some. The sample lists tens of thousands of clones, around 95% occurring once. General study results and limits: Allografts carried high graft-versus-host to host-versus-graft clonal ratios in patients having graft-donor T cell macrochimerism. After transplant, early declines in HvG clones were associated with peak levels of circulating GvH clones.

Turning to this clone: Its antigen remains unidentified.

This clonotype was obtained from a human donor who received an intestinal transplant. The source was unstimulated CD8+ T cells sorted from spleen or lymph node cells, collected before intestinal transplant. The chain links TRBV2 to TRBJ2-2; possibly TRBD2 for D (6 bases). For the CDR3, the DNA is TGTGCCAGCAGTTTTTGGGACTCCCCGACCCTGAACACCGGGGAGCTGTTTTTT. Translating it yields CASSFWDSPTLNTGELFF.